These 25 T cell receptor beta chains were all obtained from the same sample, sequenced in a study of shared clonotypes between healthy human individuals (TCRdb year 2020). Library method: the immunoSEQ multiplex PCR assay. The clones in this table, taken by TCRdb from immuneACCESS, are in-frame only. Not every clone is retained; where verified, under half of the shortfall comes from an unresolved V gene, and the cause of the rest is unknown. In all, the sample holds roughly 320,000 clones, and around 90% of those were seen once. The ten largest clones represent 15% to 20% of the sample. Sequenced sample: memory CD8+ T cells sorted from blood. The cell subset or site label, read with the paper, signifies: CD45RO+ cells pooled with CCR7-negative TemRA cells. The receptors were gathered from a man aged 18 to 35 in good health.

V usage is TRBV27 and J usage is TRBJ2-1; D call uncertain. The CDR3 extends over 14 amino acids. The germline V and J ends were trimmed by 5 bases and 0 bases, with 8 bases remaining between them. The germline CDR1 and CDR2 sequences are MNHEY and SMNVEV (reference sequence). The DNA of the CDR3 is TGTGCCAGCAGTCCGTGGGACTCCTACAATGAGCAGTTCTTC. Amino acids: CASSPWDSYNEQFF.

This sequence joins TRBV13 and TRBJ2-5; tentatively, D is TRBD1 (6 bases). The V and J ends lost 1 base and 5 bases respectively, with 23 bases between them. The length of the CDR3 is 18 residues. Germline loops: CDR1 PRHDT, CDR2 FYEKMQ (reference sequence). The CDR3 DNA reads TGTGCCAGCAGCTTAGAGGGACGGGGTACAGGGCTTCGCGAGACCCAGTACTTC. This sequence encodes CASSLEGRGTGLRETQYF.

This chain links TRBV4-2 with TRBJ1-2; D uncertain. The germline gives CDR1 LGHNA, CDR2 YNFKEQ. The CDR3 length is 12 residues. V lost 1 base to trimming and J lost 8 bases, with 8 bases between them. Here the CDR3 reads CASSQAQGGYTF. The CDR3 region has the DNA TGTGCCAGCAGCCAAGCTCAAGGAGGCTACACCTTC.

This clone was detected once. The V and J genes are TRBV6-1 and TRBJ2-5; D gene unclear. The CDR3 sequence is 16 residues long. Per the germline V gene, CDR1 is MNHNS and CDR2 is SASEGT. V lost 3 bases to trimming and J lost 0 bases, with 14 bases between them. The CDR3 here is CASSESRVKNQETQYF. For the CDR3, the DNA is TGTGCCAGCAGTGAGTCCCGGGTCAAAAACCAAGAGACCCAGTACTTC.

Comments on this clone: A much larger clone sits a single nucleotide away, making a read error possible. CDR3 in amino acids: CGSSHSWGSLSEQYF. Here the CDR3 DNA reads TGCGGCAGCAGCCACTCCTGGGGGAGTCTTAGTGAGCAGTACTTC. This chain connects TRBV4-1 to TRBJ2-7; D tentatively reads TRBD1 or TRBD2 (5 bases each). CDR1 and CDR2 from the germline V gene are MGHRA and YSYEKL. The CDR3 sequence is 15 residues long.

The count of this clone is one. The chain is built from TRBV29-1 and TRBJ2-7, with D tentatively TRBD2 (8 bases). Trimming removed 6 bases at V and 4 bases at J, with 28 bases between. In germline, CDR1 is SQVTM, CDR2 ANQGSEA. The CDR3 consists of 17 residues. The CDR3 nucleotides read TGCAGCGTCCTTAGCGGGACAGTCCCTTTGGGCTTTTACGAGCAGTACTTC. Protein product: CSVLSGTVPLGFYEQYF.

A note on this clone: Other DNA variants within this sample encode the same CDR3. The J gene is TRBJ2-7, the V gene TRBV6-1; D gene unclear. Germline V CDR1 and CDR2: MNHNS, SASEGT. CDR3 length: 13 amino acids. V lost 0 bases and J lost 3, with 6 bases in between. The CDR3 sequence: CASSEALGYEQYF. DNA of the CDR3: TGTGCCAGCAGTGAAGCGCTCGGCTACGAGCAGTACTTC.

The count of this clone is one. The genes are TRBV7-2 and TRBJ2-3, with TRBD1 matching 8 bases. The V segment lost 1 base and the J segment 3 bases; nucleotides outside the gene matches: 9. The CDR3 length is 17 residues. Germline assignment: CDR1 SGHTA and CDR2 FQGNSA. The DNA for the CDR3 is TGTGCCAGCAGCTTAGTTTTAGTCAGGGGGCGGACAGATACGCAGTATTTT. Translation gives CASSLVLVRGRTDTQYF. Variable domain in full (rest from reference TRBV7-2 and TRBJ2-3): GAGVSQSPSNKVTEKGKDVELRCDPISGHTALYWYRQSLGQGLEFLIYFQGNSAPDKSGLPSDRFSAERTGGSVSTLTIQRTQQEDSAVYLCASSLVLVRGRTDTQYFGPGTRLTVL.

The J gene is TRBJ2-7, the V gene TRBV27; D unresolved. Looked up from germline, CDR1 is MNHEY and CDR2 is SMNVEV (reference sequence). Trimming pared 10 bases from V and 0 bases from J, leaving 10 bases between. This CDR3 has 12 amino acids. CDR3 amino acids: CATMGSSYEQYF. CDR3 in DNA: TGTGCCACAATGGGTAGCTCCTACGAGCAGTACTTC.

The J gene is TRBJ2-1, the V gene TRBV9, with 10 nucleotides matching TRBD1. Per germline, CDR1 SGDLS and CDR2 YYNGEE. V shed 2 bases and J 4 bases; nucleotides not matched to a gene: 0. This CDR3 comprises 14 residues. The CDR3 loop reads CASSVGQGYNEQFF. CDR3 nucleotides: TGTGCCAGCAGCGTGGGACAGGGGTACAATGAGCAGTTCTTC. The full variable domain, completed using reference TRBV9 and TRBJ2-1, is DSGVTQTPKHLITATGQRVTLRCSPRSGDLSVYWYQQSLDQGLQFLIQYYNGEERAKGNILERFSAQQFPDLHSELNLSSLELGDSALYFCASSVGQGYNEQFFGPGTRLTVL.

This chain links TRBV6-5 with TRBJ2-1; D ambiguous. The CDR3 totals 14 residues. The V end lost 1 base, the J end lost 4 bases, and 8 bases lay between the germline ends. Germline values: CDR1 MNHEY, CDR2 SVGAGI. CDR3: CASSYLPPYNEQFF. In DNA form, the CDR3 reads TGTGCCAGCAGTTACTTGCCACCTTACAATGAGCAGTTCTTC.

This clone has only a few counts. V is TRBV7-9 and J is TRBJ2-1; 7 nucleotides line up with TRBD2. Germline assignment: CDR1 SEHNR and CDR2 FQNEAQ (reference sequence). CDR3 size: 13 residues. Trimming took 1 base from V and 9 from J; bases not matched to a gene: 3. The CDR3 reads CASSLDPGGEQFF. The DNA for the CDR3 is TGTGCCAGCAGCTTAGATCCGGGAGGTGAGCAGTTCTTC.

V is TRBV2 and J is TRBJ1-4; 11 positions agree with TRBD1. Germline V gene sequence: CDR1 SNHLY, CDR2 FYNNEI. The CDR3 runs 14 residues. V dropped 4 bases and J dropped 7; count of bases not matched to a gene: 2. CDR3 protein: CASSVGTGGEKLFF. The CDR3 DNA is TGTGCCAGCAGTGTTGGGACAGGGGGTGAAAAACTGTTTTTT.

The table lists this clone with a few counts. The chain combines TRBV30 with TRBJ2-1; 8 bases align to TRBD2. This CDR3 is built from 14 residues. Losses at the gene ends were 5 bases for V and 1 base for J; bases not matched to a gene: 4. The germline V gene encodes CDR1 GTSNPN and CDR2 SVGIG (reference sequence). The CDR3 here is CAWAGGRSYNEQFF. The CDR3 DNA sequence: TGTGCCTGGGCGGGCGGGAGGTCCTACAATGAGCAGTTCTTC.

CDR3 amino acids: CASSYGHLGTDTQYF. The CDR3, as DNA: TGTGCCAGCAGCTATGGACATTTAGGCACAGATACGCAGTATTTT. This chain connects TRBV7-9 to TRBJ2-3; D may be TRBD1 (5 bases). V was cut by 4 bases and J by 1 base, with 12 bases left in between. There are 15 residues in the CDR3. CDR1 is SEHNR, CDR2 FQNEAQ, per germline (reference sequence). The full variable domain, its missing parts supplied by reference TRBV7-9 and TRBJ2-3, is DTGVSQNPRHKITKRGQNVTFRCDPISEHNRLYWYRQTLGQGPEFLTYFQNEAQLEKSRLLSDRFSAERPKGSFSTLEIQRTEQGDSAMYLCASSYGHLGTDTQYFGPGTRLTVL.

This clone was detected only a few times. V and J are TRBV4-1 and TRBJ2-7; D gene unclear. Looked up from germline, CDR1 is MGHRA and CDR2 is YSYEKL. Trimming left V 5 bases short and J 0 bases short, with 14 bases between. The CDR3 runs 15 residues. CDR3 DNA: TGCGCCAGCAGCTCCCGACTCCAAAGCTCCTACGAGCAGTACTTC. It yields the protein CASSSRLQSSYEQYF.

The genes are TRBV9 and TRBJ1-1; no definite D call. The germline CDR1 and CDR2 sequences are SGDLS and YYNGEE. V shed 1 base and J shed 5 bases, with 9 bases lying between them. The CDR3 contains 13 residues. The CDR3 loop is CASSVTGGTEAFF. CDR3 DNA sequence: TGTGCCAGCAGCGTAACCGGTGGAACTGAAGCTTTCTTT.

The chain couples TRBV15 to TRBJ1-5; tentative D call: TRBD1 (5 bases). With 0 bases removed from V and 3 bases from J, the gap between germline ends came to 9 bases. Per the germline V gene, CDR1 is LNHNV and CDR2 is YYDKDF (reference sequence). The CDR3 runs 15 residues. The CDR3 coding sequence is TGTGCCACCAGCAGAGATTGGGGCACCAATCAGCCCCAGCATTTT. Translation: CATSRDWGTNQPQHF.

V usage is TRBV11-2 and J usage is TRBJ2-7; the match to TRBD2 covers 9 bases. CDR1 SGHAT and CDR2 FQNNGV come from the germline V gene. This CDR3 has 15 residues. J was trimmed by 2 bases and V by 1 base; bases with no gene match: 3. The CDR3 nucleotides are TGTGCCAGCAGCTTAGGTAGCGGGAGAACCTACGAGCAGTACTTC. Protein product: CASSLGSGRTYEQYF. Full variable domain (outside the CDR3, taken from reference TRBV11-2 and TRBJ2-7): EAGVAQSPRYKIIEKRQSVAFWCNPISGHATLYWYQQILGQGPKLLIQFQNNGVVDDSQLPKDRFSAERLKGVDSTLKIQPAKLEDSAVYLCASSLGSGRTYEQYFGPGTRLTVT.

The chain couples TRBV5-4 to TRBJ2-5, with D unresolved. The V gene's germline CDR1 is SGHNT and CDR2 YYREEE (reference sequence). V was cut by 5 bases and J by 2 bases, with 13 bases left in between. This CDR3 comprises 14 residues. CDR3 residues: CASRSWWGQETQYF. Here the CDR3 DNA reads TGTGCCAGCAGGTCCTGGTGGGGTCAAGAGACCCAGTACTTC.

CDR3 coding DNA: TGTGCCAGCAGCTTAGACGGTTACACCGGGGAGCTGTTTTTT. This encodes CASSLDGYTGELFF. V and J are TRBV11-2 and TRBJ2-2, with D unresolved. The CDR3 has 14 residues. The V gene lost 0 bases and the J gene lost 3 bases, with 5 bases spanning the gap. Germline lookup yields CDR1 SGHAT and CDR2 FQNNGV. Full variable domain (missing parts from reference TRBV11-2 and TRBJ2-2): EAGVAQSPRYKIIEKRQSVAFWCNPISGHATLYWYQQILGQGPKLLIQFQNNGVVDDSQLPKDRFSAERLKGVDSTLKIQPAKLEDSAVYLCASSLDGYTGELFFGEGSRLTVL.

Only one count was recorded for this clone. This rearrangement joins TRBV4-1 to TRBJ2-1; the D is unclear. The length of the CDR3 is 13 residues. Trimming removed 0 bases from V and 8 bases from J, with 8 bases in between. Germline-derived CDR1 and CDR2 are MGHRA and YSYEKL. CDR3 DNA sequence: TGCGCCAGCAGCCAAGATCCTCGGGATGAGCAGTTCTTC. This sequence encodes CASSQDPRDEQFF.

This chain links TRBV5-4 with TRBJ2-5; D possibly corresponds to TRBD1 (5 bases). The CDR3 consists of 15 residues. Trimming took 2 bases from V and 1 from J, leaving 12 bases between them. The germline V gene encodes CDR1 SGHNT and CDR2 YYREEE (reference sequence). The CDR3 DNA reads TGTGCCAGCAGCTTCTATCGAAGGGGCCAAGAGACCCAGTACTTC. It codes for CASSFYRRGQETQYF.

The V call is TRBV5-6, the J call TRBJ2-7; the D gene could be TRBD1 or TRBD2 (5 bases each). The V end was cut by 4 bases, the J end by 0 bases, with 17 bases between. The CDR3 has 16 amino acids. Germline V CDR1 and CDR2: SGHDT, YYEEEE. CDR3 sequence: CASSGERGLSSYEQYF. The CDR3, as DNA: TGTGCCAGCAGCGGTGAGAGGGGCCTAAGCTCCTACGAGCAGTACTTC.

V gene TRBV19 combines with J gene TRBJ2-1; 8 bases line up with TRBD2. Germline V CDR1 and CDR2: LNHDA, SQIVND (reference sequence). The CDR3 is 14 residues long. Trimming took 4 bases from V and 8 from J; bases not matched to a gene: 7. The CDR3 reads CASSRSGGVDEQFF. CDR3 DNA: TGTGCCAGTAGTAGGTCGGGAGGGGTGGATGAGCAGTTCTTC.